Listed below are T cell receptor beta chains from one sample, sequenced in a study of persistence of HIV-infected CD4 T cells. These receptors are not linked to any known antigen. Some clones are missing from TCRdb's copy, which holds only in-frame ones; the method was immunoSEQ multiplex PCR. The sample lists about 50,000 clones; around 75% were seen once. The sequencing here drew on CD4+ T cells sorted from PBMCs after roughly 18-hour stimulation, taken from a patient who received antiretroviral therapy. These receptors were collected from an adult man with HIV who was CMV-seropositive. CDR3s include the opening cysteine and the closing phenylalanine or tryptophan. Size tells how often a clone was seen (once, few, many) or the class of an expanded clone, and some rows leave it out.

V gene	clone size	CDR3 protein
TRBV5-1	NA	CASSSQPQTTNYGYTF
TRBV2	NA	CASTKGRGNEKLFF
TRBV10-3	NA	CAISESLNSPLHF
TRBV6-2/TRBV6-3	once	CASSYSGGVYNEQFF
TRBV19	NA	CASSITGTGARQPQHF
TRBV6-5	NA	CASSIRVSSQPQHF
TRBV11-3	few	CASSSPGQGGTQYF
TRBV27	few	CASSPRRQGYYGYTF
TRBV27	few	CASSPEEGYYYGYTF
TRBV18	NA	CASSPVDGRIGQPQHF
TRBV27	NA	CASSSGRAGGYTF
TRBV27	NA	CASSYSGPSGYGANVLTF
TRBV9	NA	CASSRLAGSNEQFF
TRBV19	NA	CASSITIQPQHF
TRBV7-9	few	CASSPRTAPYEQYF
TRBV11-1	NA	CASSSRGIASYEQYF
TRBV10-3	NA	CAISDSGTSGRSDTQYF
TRBV9	NA	CASSFRDNSYEQYF
TRBV5-4	once	CASSFGDGSYEQYF
TRBV5-1	NA	CASSLPQGAGDTQYF
TRBV7-8	NA	CASSRDSGEKLFF
TRBV6-5	NA	CASSPERTTNEKLFF
TRBV7-2	NA	CASSFGGSGQYF
TRBV7-6	NA	CASSPRNGGYGYTF
TRBV10-2	NA	CASSPLAPWTDTQYF
TRBV6-6	NA	CASSPQGWGYTF
TRBV12-3/TRBV12-4	NA	CASSLGGNTIYF
TRBV2	NA	CASSDRVSNQPQHF
TRBV6-5	NA	CASTDLWGRSYEQYF
TRBV5-1	NA	CASSLERGRNEQFF
TRBV4-2	NA	CASSPERGRMGYGYTF
TRBV6-5	NA	CASRSTDHSSYEQYF
TRBV19	NA	CASSPGQGPETQYF
TRBV19	NA	CASSIARDRGRTGELFF
TRBV4-1	NA	CASSRVRAGLTF
TRBV15	few	CATSKQGNKNIQYF
TRBV5-6	NA	CASSLRQRGGNEQFF
TRBV5-8	NA	CASTSSGSGQYF
TRBV29-1	NA	CATSGSHEQFF
TRBV27	NA	CASRTAHGGQGITYEQYF
TRBV6-5	NA	CASSWGDQQETQYF
TRBV4-1	NA	CASSQVDRALYEQYF
TRBV14	NA	CASSYRTGKSEQYF
TRBV30	NA	CAWSVRAGAGNSPLHF
TRBV2	once	CASTPSGARNTEAFF
TRBV4-2	few	CASSQDGTSTDTQYF
TRBV6-2/TRBV6-3	NA	CASSYSGTTYEQYF
TRBV19	NA	CASSIVKGSYEQYF
TRBV7-9	NA	CASSSAGSNSDTQYF
TRBV6-4	NA	CASSGVLTGTPMNTEAFF
TRBV6-5	NA	CATRGGAGVTEAFF
TRBV6-5	few	CASSYSRGVGEAFF
TRBV2	few	CASSEQYPGNLRTGELFF
TRBV6-5	NA	CASSSGQVNYGYTF